The following is a T cell receptor (beta chain) sequence with its context. Germline CDR1 and CDR2: MNHEY and SVGEGT. V shed 0 bases, J shed 3 bases, and the junction held 5 bases outside the gene matches. The CDR3 is 16 residues long. The time point denotes: patch test 2, 6 weeks after DPC sensitization. Treatment specified: therapeutic diphenylcyclopropenone sensitization with weekly scalp DPC. TCRdb passed the RACE reads through MiXCR, listing each CDR3 protein once. The sample yields tens of thousands of distinct CDR3 sequences, 11% seen once. This record comes from a study of human T cells and chemical hapten exposure.

The source is a man aged 40-49 years with alopecia areata. Some clones in this sample may be carry-over from other donors' samples. Sequencing was performed on whole blood, taken in connection with sensitization to the hapten diphenylcyclopropenone (DPC). The chain couples TRBV6-2 or TRBV6-3 to TRBJ2-1; 7 positions agree with TRBD1. CDR3: CASSYSIQGDYNEQFF. The CDR3 DNA reads as TGTGCCAGCAGTTACTCTATCCAGGGGGACTACAATGAGCAGTTCTTC.